This entry concerns a single TCR beta chain. Its target is unknown. The CDR3 runs to 15 residues. The germline CDR1 and CDR2 sequences are GTSNPN and SVGIG (reference sequence). V shed 5 bases and J 5 bases; nucleotides not matched to a gene: 11. This record comes from a study of OX40 agonist ivuxolimab in advanced cancers. The overall study: Subjects had a mean age of around 60 years, with a range of about 23 to 79; around 80% were male. Whole-study results and caveats: Some patients without response likewise showed low normalized clonal expansion. Clonal expansion in partial responders at 0.1-3.0 mg/kg ranked among the lowest. The study found that CD8+ T cells averaged more expanded clones than CD4+.

The table came from immunoSEQ multiplex PCR; TCRdb's copy has only in-frame clones and leaves some out. The sample has about 43,000 clones, more than 75% seen once. Sequenced material: CD4+ or CD8+ T cells sorted from blood, taken in a trial of the OX40 agonist ivuxolimab. The chain joins TRBV30 to TRBJ2-2, with 7 bases that match TRBD1. The sequence was obtained from an adult with an advanced solid tumor such as melanoma, head and neck, liver or kidney cancer. The CDR3 DNA reads TGTGCCTGGGAATTCGGGACAGCTGTTACCGGGGAGCTGTTTTTT. It is translated as CAWEFGTAVTGELFF.